The 16 T cell receptor beta chains reported below all come from one sample, sequenced in a study of molecular identifiers for immune sequencing clone quantification. MiXCR, run by TCRdb on the PCR reads, gives a single entry per CDR3 protein. The repertoire consists of roughly 320,000 distinct CDR3 sequences, with roughly 23% occurring once and the leading ten covering approximately 0.8%. The sample comprised naive CD8+ T cells from blood, with Jurkat cell RNA spiked in. Subset described: FACS-sorted CD8+CD4-CCR7+CD45RA+ naive T cells. The source is a human donor in good health. Some libraries in this study had Jurkat cell RNA spiked in.

In this sample, this clonotype turned up many times. The V and J genes are TRBV20-1 and TRBJ2-5; a weak D match, TRBD2 (6 bases). This CDR3 is 12 amino acids long. The germline V gene has CDR1 DFQATT and CDR2 SNEGSKA (reference sequence). The V and J ends lost 0 bases and 5 bases respectively, with 7 bases between them. The CDR3 nucleotides are TGCAGTGCTAGAGACGGGAGTGAGACCCAGTACTTC. Its protein is CSARDGSETQYF.

The chain combines TRBV9 with TRBJ2-3; tentative D call: TRBD1 (6 bases). The V and J ends lost 3 bases and 0 bases respectively, with 17 bases between them. Germline lookup yields CDR1 SGDLS and CDR2 YYNGEE. This CDR3 has 17 amino acids. The CDR3 spells CASSAPTGTPSTDTQYF. The CDR3 region has the DNA TGTGCCAGCAGCGCTCCCACCGGGACACCGAGCACAGATACGCAGTATTTT.

This clonotype was recorded many times. The chain uses TRBV7-9 and TRBJ2-1; 8 bases fit TRBD2. Trimming took 4 bases from V and 3 from J; bases not matched to a gene: 5. The CDR3 is made up of 15 amino acids. CDR1 and CDR2 (germline): SEHNR, FQNEAQ (reference sequence). The CDR3 region is CASSSREALYNEQFF. For the CDR3, the DNA is TGTGCCAGCAGCTCGCGGGAGGCCCTCTACAATGAGCAGTTCTTC. The variable domain in full, with the rest retrieved from reference TRBV7-9 and TRBJ2-1, is DTGVSQNPRHKITKRGQNVTFRCDPISEHNRLYWYRQTLGQGPEFLTYFQNEAQLEKSRLLSDRFSAERPKGSFSTLEIQRTEQGDSAMYLCASSSREALYNEQFFGPGTRLTVL.

The chain uses TRBV9 and TRBJ2-7, with 7 bases matching TRBD2. The CDR3 consists of 15 residues. The germline V gene has CDR1 SGDLS and CDR2 YYNGEE. Losses at the gene ends were 0 bases for V and 4 bases for J; bases not matched to a gene: 7. The CDR3 DNA follows: TGTGCCAGCAGCGTAGGGGGCGGGAGCCAATACGAGCAGTACTTC. Translation: CASSVGGGSQYEQYF. Full variable domain (missing parts from reference TRBV9 and TRBJ2-7): DSGVTQTPKHLITATGQRVTLRCSPRSGDLSVYWYQQSLDQGLQFLIQYYNGEERAKGNILERFSAQQFPDLHSELNLSSLELGDSALYFCASSVGGGSQYEQYFGPGTRLTVT.

This clonotype was recorded at least ten times. The chain is built from TRBV4-3 and TRBJ2-1; D is possibly TRBD1 or TRBD2 (5 bases each). Germline V gives CDR1 LGHNA, CDR2 YSLEER. V was shortened by 2 bases and J by 8 bases, with 7 bases between the two germline ends. The CDR3 is 12 amino acids. The CDR3 nucleotides read TGCGCCAGCAGCCAAAGAGGGGATGAGCAGTTCTTC. This sequence encodes CASSQRGDEQFF.

This clonotype occurred a few times. The CDR3 protein is CASSTSRPEAFF. As DNA, the CDR3 is TGTGCCAGCAGCACGTCACGCCCTGAAGCTTTCTTT. This chain uses TRBV7-9 with TRBJ1-1, with unresolved D. V lost 5 bases to trimming and J lost 6 bases, with 10 bases between them. CDR1 is SEHNR, CDR2 FQNEAQ, per germline (reference sequence). This CDR3 is 12 amino acids long.

This clonotype was detected a few times. This sequence joins TRBV4-3 and TRBJ1-5; 10 nucleotides align to TRBD1. The CDR3 is made up of 15 amino acids. The J segment lost 6 bases and the V segment lost 4 bases, leaving 6 bases of the junction unmatched. Germline V gives CDR1 LGHNA, CDR2 YSLEER. CDR3 loop: CASSPGQGLFQPQHF. For the CDR3, the DNA is TGCGCCAGCAGCCCGGGACAGGGGTTGTTTCAGCCCCAGCATTTT.

This clonotype has at least ten counts. This chain links TRBV7-2 with TRBJ1-1; 7 nucleotides align to TRBD1. Germline assignment: CDR1 SGHTA and CDR2 FQGNSA. V shed 5 bases, J shed 1 base, and the junction held 10 bases outside the gene matches. The CDR3 totals 16 residues. The CDR3 protein is CASSDRDSRWNTEAFF. The CDR3 bases are TGTGCCAGCAGCGACCGGGACAGCCGATGGAACACTGAAGCTTTCTTT.

This clonotype was recorded a few times. The J gene is TRBJ2-2, the V gene TRBV24-1, with TRBD1 identical over 9 bases. The V segment lost 6 bases and the J segment 6 bases; nucleotides outside the gene matches: 7. Germline V gene sequence: CDR1 KGHDR, CDR2 SFDVKD. This CDR3 region has 15 residues. The CDR3 DNA follows: TGTGCCACCAGTCTCAAACAGGGGGCTCCCGGGGAGCTGTTTTTT. Its protein is CATSLKQGAPGELFF.

Ten or more counts support this clonotype. Its ends do not fully match the called genes, so a read error is possible. The gene calls are TRBV7-7 and TRBJ2-5, with 7 bases aligning to TRBD2. The CDR3 extends over 15 amino acids. Germline V gene lookup returns CDR1 SSHAT and CDR2 FNYEAQ (reference sequence). Here the CDR3 DNA reads TGTGCTAGCAGCTTATTCCTAGCGGACCAAGAGACCCAGTACTTC. Translating it yields CASSLFLADQETQYF.

CDR3 coding DNA: TGCGCCAGCAGCTTGGCACTAGCCAGCGAGACCCAGTACTTC. It yields the protein CASSLALASETQYF. The rearrangement links TRBV5-1 to TRBJ2-5; D may be TRBD2 (6 bases). Trimming removed 0 bases at V and 5 bases at J, with 11 bases between. Germline CDR1 reads SGHRS; CDR2 reads YFSETQ. This CDR3 spans 14 amino acids.

About this clonotype: A read error is possible here, since a much larger clone lies one base away. The rearrangement joins TRBV7-2 to TRBJ1-6; no firm D call. The CDR3 loop spans 14 amino acids. V gave up 1 base and J gave up 14 bases, with 15 bases separating them. Germline values: CDR1 SGHTA, CDR2 FQGNSA. The CDR3 here is CASSLGPLCSALHF. CDR3 DNA: TGTGCCAGCAGCTTAGGTCCCCTATGTTCGGCCCTCCACTTT.

This sequence joins TRBV20-1 and TRBJ1-3; no clear D. The CDR3 spans 16 residues. V was cut by 0 bases and J by 0 bases, with 12 bases left in between. The germline gives CDR1 DFQATT, CDR2 SNEGSKA (reference sequence). CDR3 protein: CSARDLEPYSGNTIYF. The DNA of the CDR3 is TGCAGTGCTAGAGATCTTGAGCCATACTCTGGAAACACCATATATTTT.

This clonotype came up a few times. The chain employs TRBV27 and TRBJ1-5, with 7 positions matching TRBD1. With 3 bases clipped from V and 4 bases from J, the junction kept 6 bases outside the gene matches. This CDR3 region has 15 residues. Per the germline V gene, CDR1 is MNHEY and CDR2 is SMNVEV (reference sequence). The CDR3 DNA is TGTGCCAGCAGTTTCGCAGGGGGTATTAATCAGCCCCAGCATTTT. Translation: CASSFAGGINQPQHF.

The sample holds many counts of this clonotype. The rearrangement links TRBV28 to TRBJ1-5; D call uncertain. The CDR3 is 16 residues long. Germline-derived CDR1 and CDR2 are MDHEN and SYDVKM. The germline V and J ends were trimmed by 3 bases and 0 bases, with 12 bases remaining between them. CDR3 in amino acids: CASSFDTGYSNQPQHF. CDR3 nucleotide sequence: TGTGCCAGCAGTTTTGATACGGGTTATAGCAATCAGCCCCAGCATTTT.

This clonotype showed up just a few times. The CDR3 DNA follows: TGCGCCAGCAGCCAAGGTGTAGCGGGAGCCTCCTACGAGCAGTACTTC. Protein product: CASSQGVAGASYEQYF. The rearrangement links TRBV4-3 to TRBJ2-7, with 9 nucleotides matching TRBD2. CDR1 is LGHNA, CDR2 YSLEER, per germline. J was trimmed by 0 bases and V by 1 base; bases with no gene match: 4. The CDR3 sequence is 16 residues long.